The source of this T cell receptor (beta chain) is a study of siplizumab effects on memory and regulatory T cells. Trimming removed 5 bases at V and 1 base at J, with 6 bases between. This CDR3 region has 14 residues. CDR1 SGHVS and CDR2 FQNEAQ come from the germline V gene. This clone was observed a single time. Its matching antigen is unknown. Study-wide results and caveats: Among mappable alloreactive CD4+ clones, the Treg-derived fraction averaged around 70% with siplizumab versus around 30% in controls. Memory cells that were CD4+ and unstimulated gave rise to alloreactive sequences, which siplizumab significantly reduced.

Clones were read by immunoSEQ multiplex PCR, and TCRdb kept only the in-frame ones, dropping some. The table shows about 82,000 clones, with roughly 89% occurring only once. The sequencing input was Tregs sorted from blood. The sequence derives from a human donor in good health. V and J are TRBV7-8 and TRBJ2-6; the D is unclear. In nucleotides, the CDR3 is TGTGCCAGCAGCCGTAATTCTGGGGCCAACGTCCTGACTTTC. It specifies CASSRNSGANVLTF.